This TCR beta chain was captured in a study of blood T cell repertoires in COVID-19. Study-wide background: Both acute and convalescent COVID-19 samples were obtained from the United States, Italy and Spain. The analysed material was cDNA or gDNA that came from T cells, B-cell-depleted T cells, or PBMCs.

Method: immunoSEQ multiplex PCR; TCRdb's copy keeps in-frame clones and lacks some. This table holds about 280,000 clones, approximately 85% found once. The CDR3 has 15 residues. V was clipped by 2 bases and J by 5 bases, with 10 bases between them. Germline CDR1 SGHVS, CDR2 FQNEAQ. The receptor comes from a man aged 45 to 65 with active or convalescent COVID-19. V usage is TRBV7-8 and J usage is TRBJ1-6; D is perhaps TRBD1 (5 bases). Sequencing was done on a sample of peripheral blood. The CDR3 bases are TGTGCCAGCAGCTTATTAGGGGTCAATAATTCACCCCTCCACTTT. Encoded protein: CASSLLGVNNSPLHF.